The rows below give T cell receptor beta chains drawn from one sample of a study of cytomegalovirus exposure and HLA in healthy donors. Assay used: immunoSEQ multiplex PCR; TCRdb lists only in-frame clones, some missing. The sample gives 150,000 to 200,000 clones, 89% of which show up once; around 3.8% is in the top ten. The sample comprised PBMCs. Receptors were obtained from a young man in good health and CMV-seropositive. Both conserved end residues are part of each CDR3. Each record gives: CDR3 DNA, CDR3 protein, J gene, clone size, V gene, D gene. A D gene is named only where the DNA matches it firmly. Some rows mark clone size as missing; the rest say once, few, many or name a class of expanded clone.

TGCGCCAGCAGCCCCGGGACAGCTTTACAAGAGACCCAGTACTTC	CASSPGTALQETQYF	TRBJ2-5	-	TRBV4-1	TRBD1
TGTGCCAGCAGCCTAGGGGTTGGGCCAGCCGCCTATATTGCAGCTTTCTTT	CASSLGVGPAAYIAAFF	TRBJ1-1	-	TRBV5-5	-
TGTGCCAGCAGTTTATCCAGGGTACAGAATCAGCCCCAGCATTTT	CASSLSRVQNQPQHF	TRBJ1-5	once	TRBV27	-
TGTGCCAGCAGCTTAATGCCACAGTACGAGCAGTACTTC	CASSLMPQYEQYF	TRBJ2-7	-	TRBV7-3	-
TGTGCCAGCCGCCTCGGTGGAGGGATTTTAGTTGAGCAGTTCTTC	CASRLGGGILVEQFF	TRBJ2-1	-	TRBV11-2	-
TGTGCCAGCAAGGTAGCGGGAGACAATGAGCAGTTCTTC	CASKVAGDNEQFF	TRBJ2-1	-	TRBV2	TRBD2
TGTGCCAGTAGTATACCAGGGGCGGGCAATCAGCCCCAGCATTTT	CASSIPGAGNQPQHF	TRBJ1-5	-	TRBV19	-
TGCGCCAGCAGCTATGGGCCAACAAACACTGAAGCTTTCTTT	CASSYGPTNTEAFF	TRBJ1-1	few	TRBV5-1	-
TGTGCCAGCAGTTTCCAGGGATCTCTTTATAGCAATCAGCCCCAGCATTTT	CASSFQGSLYSNQPQHF	TRBJ1-5	-	TRBV28	-
TGTGCCAGCAGCTTCAGACAGGCTGATTCCAATCAGCCCCAGCATTTT	CASSFRQADSNQPQHF	TRBJ1-5	few	TRBV28	-
TGTGCCAGCTCACCAGTTGTGGGCCTAGCCAAAAACATTCAGTACTTC	CASSPVVGLAKNIQYF	TRBJ2-4	once	TRBV18	-
TGTGCCAGCAGTCGGACAGGAGGCTATGGCTACACCTTC	CASSRTGGYGYTF	TRBJ1-2	-	TRBV28	TRBD1
TGTGCCAGCAGTTCCCCGGCGGGTGGAACTGAAGCTTTCTTT	CASSSPAGGTEAFF	TRBJ1-1	-	TRBV6-5	-
TGTGCCAGCTCACCAAGGGAGTCGGGGAACGAGCAGTTCTTC	CASSPRESGNEQFF	TRBJ2-1	-	TRBV18	-
TGTGCCAGCAGTCCACACGGCGGAAAGGAAGCTTTCTTT	CASSPHGGKEAFF	TRBJ1-1	-	TRBV11-3	-
TGTGCCAGCAGATGGACAGGGAGTGGTGAAAAACTGTTTTTT	CASRWTGSGEKLFF	TRBJ1-4	few	TRBV2	TRBD1
TGTGCCAGCAGCTTAATGGCAGGGGACATTCAGTACTTC	CASSLMAGDIQYF	TRBJ2-4	-	TRBV11-3	-
TGTGCCAGCAGCTTTGGCTCGCCGGGGGCCTACGAGCAGTACTTC	CASSFGSPGAYEQYF	TRBJ2-7	-	TRBV7-2	-
TGTGCCAGTAGTATAGGGGGCGGGGATCTCAATCAGCCCCAGCATTTT	CASSIGGGDLNQPQHF	TRBJ1-5	-	TRBV19	-
TGTGCCAGCAGCTTAGAGGGACAGGCGGTCACAGATACGCAGTATTTT	CASSLEGQAVTDTQYF	TRBJ2-3	-	TRBV7-8	TRBD1
TGTGCCAGCAGCTTAGGGCATTCCTACGAGCAGTACTTC	CASSLGHSYEQYF	TRBJ2-7	-	TRBV7-9	-
TGCAGCGTTGAAGATGAGACAGGGGAAGAGACCCAGTACTTC	CSVEDETGEETQYF	TRBJ2-5	-	TRBV29-1	TRBD1
TGTGCCAGCAGGAACCAACGGGACAGGGGCCACACTGAAGCTTTCTTT	CASRNQRDRGHTEAFF	TRBJ1-1	-	TRBV28	TRBD1
TGTGCCAGCAGCTTAGCCCGACAGGGAACTGGAAACACCATATATTTT	CASSLARQGTGNTIYF	TRBJ1-3	-	TRBV7-9	TRBD1
TGTGCCAGCAGTGGGCCTCGGCGGATTACCTACAATGAGCAGTTCTTC	CASSGPRRITYNEQFF	TRBJ2-1	-	TRBV6-1	-
TGTGCCAGTAGTATGGGACTAGCGGGTGGCTTGGTGGAGACCCAGTACTTC	CASSMGLAGGLVETQYF	TRBJ2-5	-	TRBV19	TRBD2
TGCGCCAGCAGCCCGGGACAGGGGGCGATTGAGCAGTTCTTC	CASSPGQGAIEQFF	TRBJ2-1	-	TRBV4-1	TRBD1
TGTGCCAGCAGTGCGACAGGGAATAATCAGCCCCAGCATTTT	CASSATGNNQPQHF	TRBJ1-5	-	TRBV6-1	TRBD1
TGTGCCAGCTCACCACCTATTTCGGTTAAGACTGAAGCTTTCTTT	CASSPPISVKTEAFF	TRBJ1-1	-	TRBV18	-
TGTGCCAGCAGTTTACAGGTATTCTCCTACAATGAGCAGTTCTTC	CASSLQVFSYNEQFF	TRBJ2-1	-	TRBV6-5	-
TGTGCCATCAGTGTAACTAGTGGCACCGGGGAGCTGTTTTTT	CAISVTSGTGELFF	TRBJ2-2	once	TRBV10-3	-
TGTGCCAGCAGCATGAATAGCGGGAGTTACAATGAGCAGTTCTTC	CASSMNSGSYNEQFF	TRBJ2-1	-	TRBV6-6	TRBD2
TGTGCCAGCAGCTGGCAGGGCGTTAATCAAGAGACCCAGTACTTC	CASSWQGVNQETQYF	TRBJ2-5	-	TRBV5-4	-
TGTGCCAGCAGGGGACTAGCGGGGACCACCTACGAGCAGTACTTC	CASRGLAGTTYEQYF	TRBJ2-7	-	TRBV2	TRBD2
TGTGCCAGCACCAGGCGCGGGAGTTTTGATGAGCAGTTCTTC	CASTRRGSFDEQFF	TRBJ2-1	few	TRBV25-1	TRBD2
TGTGCCAGCAGCTTAACGGTGTCCGGGGCCAACGTCCTGACTTTC	CASSLTVSGANVLTF	TRBJ2-6	-	TRBV7-6	-
TGCGCCAGCAGCCTGGAACCGGGACTAGGGTACGAGCAGTACTTC	CASSLEPGLGYEQYF	TRBJ2-7	-	TRBV5-1	TRBD2
TGTGCCACCAGCAGAGGCCCCCGGGACAGGGGTGCCGGGGAGCTGTTTTTT	CATSRGPRDRGAGELFF	TRBJ2-2	-	TRBV15	TRBD1
TGTGCCAGCAGTGAAGTCTTAGTGGGCGATGAGCAGTTCTTC	CASSEVLVGDEQFF	TRBJ2-1	-	TRBV6-1	-
TGTGCCAGCAGGAGGATAGCGGGAACCTACGAGCAGTACTTC	CASRRIAGTYEQYF	TRBJ2-7	-	TRBV28	TRBD2
TGTGCCAGCAGTGAGACAGGTGGGACCGGGGAGCTGTTTTTT	CASSETGGTGELFF	TRBJ2-2	-	TRBV2	-
TGTGCCAGCAGTGTGCACAGTGAAGCTTTCTTT	CASSVHSEAFF	TRBJ1-1	-	TRBV2	-
TGTGCCAGCAGCGACCCGGAGGACAGGGGGCAAATTCTCTACGAGCAGTACTTC	CASSDPEDRGQILYEQYF	TRBJ2-7	once	TRBV2	TRBD1
TGTGCCAGCAGCTTTGGGGGACTAGCCCTCAACACCGGGGAGCTGTTTTTT	CASSFGGLALNTGELFF	TRBJ2-2	-	TRBV5-4	TRBD2
TGTGCCAGCAATGAGCGGAGCTCCTACAATGAGCAGTTCTTC	CASNERSSYNEQFF	TRBJ2-1	-	TRBV2	-
TGCAGCGTTGCCCCAGGGGGCTACGAGCAGTACTTC	CSVAPGGYEQYF	TRBJ2-7	-	TRBV29-1	TRBD1
TGTGCCAGCAGTTATCGCGGACAGAACTACAATGAGCAGTTCTTC	CASSYRGQNYNEQFF	TRBJ2-1	once	TRBV6-5	-
TGTGCCAGCAGTTCCGGGACTAGCGGGAGAGATGAGCAGTTCTTC	CASSSGTSGRDEQFF	TRBJ2-1	-	TRBV7-3	TRBD2
TGTGCCAGCAGCTTGGGACAGGGGGAGGTCTACAATGAGCAGTTCTTC	CASSLGQGEVYNEQFF	TRBJ2-1	-	TRBV7-8	TRBD1
TGCGCCAGCAGCCAAGTGCCAGGGGGGAATCAGCCCCAGCATTTT	CASSQVPGGNQPQHF	TRBJ1-5	-	TRBV4-1	TRBD1
TGTGCCAGAAGCTACTTCGGGACTAGCGGGAGAAATGAGCAGTTCTTC	CARSYFGTSGRNEQFF	TRBJ2-1	-	TRBV7-5	-
TGTGCCAGCAGTGACACAGGGGGCCAAGAGACCCAGTACTTC	CASSDTGGQETQYF	TRBJ2-5	-	TRBV6-1	TRBD1
TGTGCCAGCAGAGAACTAGGCGATGAGCAGTTCTTC	CASRELGDEQFF	TRBJ2-1	-	TRBV6-1	-
TGTGCCAGCAGCTTGTGGGGACAATTCCAAGAGACCCAGTACTTC	CASSLWGQFQETQYF	TRBJ2-5	-	TRBV5-8	-